This T cell receptor beta chain stems from a study of CD8+ T cells in alopecia areata. The study's findings and limits: Among the cells sequenced in scalp samples are also the resident alphabeta T cells of normal skin. With patients, TCR sharing proved less clear than in mice, a difference possibly related to HLA. A great number of expanded lesional clones endured in scalp and blood during tofacitinib.

Germline CDR1 and CDR2: SGHRS and YFSETQ. V gave up 2 bases and J gave up 4 bases, with 11 bases separating them. This CDR3 is 14 amino acids long. Treatment given: oral pan-JAK inhibitor, 5-10 mg twice daily. cDNA serving as the sequencing template came from extracted, reverse transcribed RNA. Using immunoSEQ multiplex PCR, the repertoire was profiled, and TCRdb retains in-frame clones only, with some absent. The sample contains over 100,000 clones, around 53% of which appear only once. On this clone: The antigen remains undetermined.

The sequenced sample was CD4+ T cells sorted from blood, obtained at week 4, from a patient treated with tofacitinib. The chain uses TRBV5-1 and TRBJ2-3; D perhaps matches TRBD2 (5 bases). This clonotype was sampled from a human donor with alopecia areata. The CDR3 DNA reads as TGCGCCAGCAGCTTCACCGGGGAGTCAGATACGCAGTATTTT. As protein: CASSFTGESDTQYF.